The 28 T cell receptor beta chains listed next were all sequenced from one sample in a study of T cell responses to AZD1222 COVID-19 vaccine. Sequenced by immunoSEQ multiplex PCR; TCRdb stores in-frame clones only, minus some. The sample shows 100,000 to 150,000 clones, 80% to 90% of them seen only once. The starting material was peripheral blood, obtained on day 0 of AZD1222 vaccination. These receptors all come from an adult in good health.

The genes are TRBV15 and TRBJ2-6; D uncertain. Trimming cost V 3 bases and J 0 bases, with 6 bases left between them. The CDR3 consists of 15 residues. In germline, CDR1 is LNHNV, CDR2 YYDKDF (reference sequence). The CDR3 reads CATSSGLSGANVLTF. The CDR3 DNA reads TGTGCCACCAGCAGTGGTCTCTCTGGGGCCAACGTCCTGACTTTC.

The V gene is TRBV7-3, the J gene TRBJ2-1; D is unresolved. V was clipped by 3 bases and J by 9 bases, with 12 bases between them. The CDR3 runs to 13 residues. CDR1 and CDR2 (germline): SGHTA, FQGTGA. CDR3 region: CASSFSLWGEQFF. The CDR3 DNA sequence: TGTGCCAGCAGCTTCTCACTCTGGGGTGAGCAGTTCTTC. The variable domain in full, with the rest retrieved from reference TRBV7-3 and TRBJ2-1, is GAGVSQTPSNKVTEKGKYVELRCDPISGHTALYWYRQSLGQGPEFLIYFQGTGAADDSGLPNDRFFAVRPEGSVSTLKIQRTERGDSAVYLCASSFSLWGEQFFGPGTRLTVL.

The chain uses TRBV27 and TRBJ1-6, with D perhaps matching TRBD1 (5 bases). CDR1 and CDR2 from the germline V gene are MNHEY and SMNVEV (reference sequence). Trimming took 4 bases from V and 4 from J, leaving 14 bases between them. The length of the CDR3 is 16 residues. The CDR3 here is CASSSPGRTYNSPLHF. For the CDR3, the DNA is TGTGCCAGCAGTTCCCCGGGACGGACTTATAATTCACCCCTCCACTTT.

The chain employs TRBV6-5 and TRBJ2-7; 12 nucleotides agree with TRBD2. CDR3 length: 14 amino acids. V lost 9 bases to trimming and J lost 2 bases; unmatched junction nucleotides: 5. Per the germline V gene, CDR1 is MNHEY and CDR2 is SVGAGI. The CDR3 loop is CASWTSGDAYEQYF. In DNA, the CDR3 is TGTGCCAGTTGGACTAGCGGGGATGCCTACGAGCAGTACTTC.

This clone was seen just once. The V call is TRBV11-2, the J call TRBJ1-2; D remains ambiguous. Germline values: CDR1 SGHAT, CDR2 FQNNGV. The V end lost 4 bases, the J end lost 4 bases, and 13 bases lay between the germline ends. The CDR3 has 14 amino acids. Here the CDR3 reads CASSSGREIYGYTF. In DNA form, the CDR3 reads TGTGCCAGCAGCTCGGGGAGGGAGATCTATGGCTACACCTTC.

This sequence joins TRBV6-5 and TRBJ1-3; D gene uncertain. In germline, CDR1 is MNHEY, CDR2 SVGAGI. The length of the CDR3 is 15 residues. Trimming cost V 6 bases and J 0 bases, with 12 bases left between them. The CDR3 DNA sequence: TGTGCCAGCAGGCCGGACGGTGTCTCTGGAAACACCATATATTTT. This translates into CASRPDGVSGNTIYF.

In this sample, this clone turned up once. The chain has TRBV5-1 and TRBJ1-1, with 10 nucleotides matching TRBD1. J was trimmed by 10 bases and V by 7 bases; bases with no gene match: 13. CDR3 size: 14 residues. CDR1 SGHRS and CDR2 YFSETQ come from the germline V gene. The CDR3 coding sequence is TGCGCCAGCCGTAGGGGGACAGGGGACCTCGTAGCTTTCTTT. Its translation is CASRRGTGDLVAFF. Looking up the rest from reference TRBV5-1 and TRBJ1-1 gives the full variable domain: KAGVTQTPRYLIKTRGQQVTLSCSPISGHRSVSWYQQTPGQGLQFLFEYFSETQRNKGNFPGRFSGRQFSNSRSEMNVSTLELGDSALYLCASRRGTGDLVAFFGQGTRLTVV.

The chain couples TRBV7-9 to TRBJ2-1; tentative D call: TRBD1 (5 bases). V was clipped by 4 bases and J by 9 bases, with 10 bases between them. Germline values: CDR1 SEHNR, CDR2 FQNEAQ (reference sequence). This CDR3 spans 12 amino acids. For the CDR3, the DNA is TGTGCCAGCAGCTCACAGGTGTCTGAGCAGTTCTTC. It translates to CASSSQVSEQFF.

The chain uses TRBV7-9 and TRBJ1-2, with D possibly matching TRBD1 (6 bases). Deletions cut 4 bases from V and 8 bases from J, with 11 bases between. The CDR3 runs to 12 residues. From germline, CDR1 is SEHNR and CDR2 FQNEAQ (reference sequence). Written as DNA, the CDR3 is TGTGCCAGCAGCTCCCGGACAGAAGGCTACACCTTC. Its translation: CASSSRTEGYTF.

The V and J genes are TRBV7-2 and TRBJ2-1; D unclear. V lost 2 bases to trimming and J lost 5 bases, with 1 base between them. Germline loops: CDR1 SGHTA, CDR2 FQGNSA. This CDR3 has 11 amino acids. The CDR3 spells CASSLHNEQFF. As DNA, the CDR3 is TGTGCCAGCAGCTTACACAATGAGCAGTTCTTC. Full variable domain (outside the CDR3, taken from reference TRBV7-2 and TRBJ2-1): GAGVSQSPSNKVTEKGKDVELRCDPISGHTALYWYRQSLGQGLEFLIYFQGNSAPDKSGLPSDRFSAERTGGSVSTLTIQRTQQEDSAVYLCASSLHNEQFFGPGTRLTVL.

The chain recombines TRBV7-3 with TRBJ1-2; TRBD1 matches 9 bases. CDR3 size: 13 residues. Trimming at V came to 5 bases and at J to 8 bases, leaving 6 bases not matched to a gene. The germline gives CDR1 SGHTA, CDR2 FQGTGA. CDR3 amino acids: CASSPDRGEGYTF. For the CDR3, the DNA is TGTGCCAGCAGCCCTGACAGGGGGGAAGGCTACACCTTC.

V usage is TRBV19 and J usage is TRBJ2-7; 12 bases align to TRBD2. CDR1 LNHDA and CDR2 SQIVND come from the germline V gene (reference sequence). This CDR3 has 17 residues. V lost 5 bases to trimming and J lost 6 bases; unmatched junction nucleotides: 14. CDR3 sequence: CASSAGRVGLAGPEQYF. The CDR3 DNA reads as TGTGCCAGTAGTGCAGGGAGGGTTGGACTAGCGGGGCCCGAGCAGTACTTC.

CDR3 nucleotides: TGTGCCAGCGGACTAACAGGTGGGGCCAACGTCCTGACTTTC. It specifies CASGLTGGANVLTF. The rearrangement uses TRBV4-2 and TRBJ2-6; TRBD2 is a possible D gene (6 bases). The germline V gene encodes CDR1 LGHNA and CDR2 YNFKEQ. The ends were cut back, 8 bases at V and 3 bases at J, with 11 bases in the middle. The CDR3 is 14 amino acids.

The chain recombines TRBV18 with TRBJ1-3; D gene unclear. V gave up 0 bases and J gave up 0 bases, with 9 bases separating them. Per the germline V gene, CDR1 is KGHSH and CDR2 is LQKENI. The CDR3 sequence is 16 residues long. The CDR3 region has the DNA TGTGCCAGCTCACCACCGGCGGGTTACTCTGGAAACACCATATATTTT. Protein product: CASSPPAGYSGNTIYF.

This sequence joins TRBV7-9 and TRBJ1-1; no reliable D call. The germline V gene encodes CDR1 SEHNR and CDR2 FQNEAQ (reference sequence). CDR3 size: 12 residues. Trimming left V 5 bases short and J 5 bases short, with 9 bases between. The CDR3 here is CASSRDWTEAFF. The DNA for the CDR3 is TGTGCCAGCAGCCGCGATTGGACTGAAGCTTTCTTT.

The V call is TRBV5-1, the J call TRBJ2-5, with D perhaps matching TRBD1 (6 bases). Trimming took 2 bases from V and 5 from J, leaving 10 bases between them. Germline CDR1 and CDR2: SGHRS and YFSETQ. This CDR3 has 13 amino acids. CDR3 amino acids: CASSLQGEETQYF. CDR3 in DNA: TGCGCCAGCAGCTTACAGGGTGAGGAGACCCAGTACTTC.

This sequence joins TRBV6-2 or TRBV6-3 and TRBJ2-5, with 9 positions matching TRBD1. Trimming at V came to 5 bases and at J to 5 bases, leaving 15 bases not matched to a gene. The CDR3 has 17 residues. Germline lookup yields CDR1 MNHEY and CDR2 SVGEGT. The CDR3, as DNA: TGTGCCAGCAGTCCAGGACAGGGGATTAGGTCTAGGGAGACCCAGTACTTC. Residues: CASSPGQGIRSRETQYF.

The chain links TRBV2 to TRBJ1-5; the match to TRBD1 covers 7 bases. The CDR3 covers 13 residues. Germline CDR1 is SNHLY and CDR2 is FYNNEI. Unmatched junction bases numbered 5, after V lost 5 bases and J lost 7 bases. CDR3 nucleotide sequence: TGTGCCAGCAGTAACAGGGGTGAGCAGCCCCAGCATTTT. It encodes CASSNRGEQPQHF.

CDR3 loop: CASSQAFEQYF. CDR3 nucleotides: TGTGCCAGCAGCCAAGCATTTGAGCAGTACTTC. The chain uses TRBV14 and TRBJ2-7; the D is unclear. The length of the CDR3 is 11 residues. Germline V CDR1 and CDR2: SGHDN, FVKESK. The V end was cut by 1 base, the J end by 7 bases, with 5 bases between.

The chain uses TRBV11-3 and TRBJ1-1; 8 bases are shared with TRBD1. This CDR3 has 16 amino acids. Per germline, CDR1 SGHNT and CDR2 YENEEA. V gave up 3 bases and J gave up 0 bases; unmatched junction bases: 6. The CDR3 sequence is CASSLGTGRMNTEAFF. The CDR3 region has the DNA TGTGCCAGCAGCTTGGGGACAGGCCGCATGAACACTGAAGCTTTCTTT.

In its sample, this clone was seen once. The chain couples TRBV30 to TRBJ1-5, with D uncertain. There are 16 residues in the CDR3. Looked up from germline, CDR1 is GTSNPN and CDR2 is SVGIG (reference sequence). V lost 0 bases and J 2 bases, leaving 14 bases between the germline ends. The CDR3 is CAWSVGGEFGNQPQHF. CDR3 DNA sequence: TGTGCCTGGAGTGTTGGTGGGGAATTTGGCAATCAGCCCCAGCATTTT.

V and J are TRBV11-2 and TRBJ2-5; 8 bases match TRBD2. Germline V lookup: CDR1 SGHAT, CDR2 FQNNGV. The CDR3 length is 15 residues. V was clipped by 5 bases and J by 7 bases; unmatched bases: 12. CDR3: CASSRDRGAGGTQYF. CDR3 DNA sequence: TGTGCCAGCAGCAGGGACCGGGGGGCGGGAGGGACCCAGTACTTC.

The genes are TRBV3-1 (or the pseudogene TRBV3-2) and TRBJ2-1, with 7 nucleotides matching TRBD2. Losses at the gene ends were 0 bases for V and 2 bases for J; bases not matched to a gene: 7. Germline CDR1 reads LGHDT; CDR2 reads YNNKEL (reference sequence). The CDR3 is 17 residues long. CDR3 nucleotide sequence: TGTGCCAGCAGCCAAGAAGGAGCGGGATCTACCTACAATGAGCAGTTCTTC. It is translated as CASSQEGAGSTYNEQFF.

CDR3 sequence: CAISKGQGITEAFF. The CDR3 nucleotides read TGTGCCATCAGCAAGGGACAGGGAATCACTGAAGCTTTCTTT. This sequence joins TRBV10-3 and TRBJ1-1; 9 bases are a match to TRBD1. CDR1 is ENHRY, CDR2 SYGVKD, per germline. J was trimmed by 4 bases and V by 6 bases; bases with no gene match: 6. CDR3 length: 14 residues.

The rearrangement joins TRBV10-1 to TRBJ2-7; D call uncertain. The ends were cut back, 3 bases at V and 7 bases at J, with 13 bases in the middle. The germline CDR1 and CDR2 sequences are WNHNN and SYGVQD (reference sequence). This CDR3 spans 13 amino acids. The CDR3 coding sequence is TGCGCCAGCAGTGAAGATGGCCTTGGGGAGCAGTACTTC. It codes for CASSEDGLGEQYF.

This chain uses TRBV6-5 with TRBJ2-2, with D possibly TRBD2 on 6 matching bases. The CDR3 spans 15 residues. In germline, CDR1 is MNHEY, CDR2 SVGAGI. Deletions cut 6 bases from V and 2 bases from J, with 13 bases between. The CDR3 DNA reads as TGTGCCAGCAGCCTGGGACTCGTTAACACCGGGGAGCTGTTTTTT. This encodes CASSLGLVNTGELFF.

This chain connects TRBV4-1 to TRBJ2-7; 8 positions match TRBD1. V gave up 6 bases and J gave up 1 base; unmatched junction bases: 17. CDR1 is MGHRA and CDR2 is YSYEKL in the germline V gene. The CDR3 totals 18 residues. The CDR3, as DNA: TGCGCCAGCAGACACGGGACAGGCGGTCGAGGATTATCCTACGAGCAGTACTTC. Its translation: CASRHGTGGRGLSYEQYF.

The genes are TRBV9 and TRBJ2-5; D possibly corresponds to TRBD2 (6 bases). V shed 2 bases and J shed 5 bases, with 13 bases lying between them. This CDR3 comprises 14 residues. Germline V gene lookup returns CDR1 SGDLS and CDR2 YYNGEE. The CDR3 protein is CASSVQSAGETQYF. The CDR3 DNA reads TGTGCCAGCAGCGTCCAGTCGGCGGGGGAGACCCAGTACTTC.